These T cell receptor beta chains were read from a single sample in a study of radiotherapy plus CTLA-4 blockade in lung cancer. Profiling relied on immunoSEQ multiplex PCR, and the TCRdb table lists in-frame clones only, not all of them. The sample holds 45,000 to 55,000 clones, about 88% seen once. The specimen comprised peripheral blood, sampled from a patient treated with radiotherapy plus ipilimumab. These TCRs come from a human donor with non-small cell lung cancer whose response to radiotherapy plus ipilimumab could not be evaluated. CDR3s include the opening cysteine and the closing phenylalanine or tryptophan. D genes are given only for firm matches. For some rows the clone size is stated as once, few or many, or as a class when expanded; others skip it.

abundance	v_gene	j_gene	d_gene	CDR3aa	CDR3nt
few	TRBV5-5	TRBJ1-1	.	CASSGTANTEAFF	TGTGCCAGCAGCGGGACTGCGAACACTGAAGCTTTCTTT
once	TRBV10-2	TRBJ1-3	TRBD1	CASSEGDRVSGNTIYF	TGCGCCAGCAGTGAGGGAGACAGGGTCTCTGGAAACACCATATATTTT
once	TRBV4-2	TRBJ1-2	TRBD1	CASSLRTGNYGYTF	TGTGCCAGCAGCCTTAGGACAGGAAACTATGGCTACACCTTC
.	TRBV2	TRBJ2-1	.	CASSGSRNEQFF	TGTGCCAGCAGCGGTTCACGGAATGAGCAGTTCTTC
.	TRBV18	TRBJ2-5	TRBD2	CASARNSGGEETQYF	TGTGCCAGCGCTCGAAACAGCGGGGGGGAGGAGACCCAGTACTTC
once	TRBV29-1	TRBJ1-2	.	CSVEEAGRVRYTF	TGCAGCGTTGAAGAGGCGGGGAGGGTTCGCTACACCTTC
.	TRBV5-1	TRBJ1-6	TRBD1	CASNLGQLHSPLHF	TGCGCCAGCAACTTGGGACAGTTACATTCACCCCTCCACTTT
medium-sized	TRBV5-1	TRBJ1-1	TRBD1	CASSPTTDPGQGFDTEAFF	TGCGCCAGCAGCCCTACAACAGACCCGGGACAGGGTTTTGACACTGAAGCTTTCTTT
.	TRBV7-9	TRBJ1-5	TRBD1	CASSYRGSGPQHF	TGTGCCAGCAGTTACAGGGGGTCTGGGCCCCAGCATTTT
.	TRBV5-1	TRBJ2-2	.	CASSLQQTGELFF	TGCGCCAGCAGCTTACAGCAGACCGGGGAGCTGTTTTTT
.	TRBV7-2	TRBJ1-6	.	CASSLVAGVGDSPLHF	TGTGCCAGCAGCTTAGTCGCAGGGGTTGGGGATTCACCCCTCCACTTT
.	TRBV7-2	TRBJ2-1	TRBD1	CASSSLTGVRYNEQFF	TGTGCCAGCAGCTCCCTTACAGGGGTCCGCTACAATGAGCAGTTCTTC
.	TRBV18	TRBJ1-2	.	CASSPLAPAGIPRDYGYTF	TGTGCCAGCTCACCACTCGCACCCGCGGGCATTCCGAGGGACTATGGCTACACCTTC
.	TRBV7-2	TRBJ2-5	TRBD2	CASSLGGTSMETQYF	TGTGCCAGCAGCCTAGGTGGGACTAGTATGGAGACCCAGTACTTC
.	TRBV10-3	TRBJ2-2	.	CAISERDRPHANTGELFF	TGTGCCATCAGTGAGAGAGACAGGCCACACGCGAACACCGGGGAGCTGTTTTTT
.	TRBV9	TRBJ2-2	.	CASREDSSNTGELFF	TGTGCCAGCAGAGAGGACTCCTCGAACACCGGGGAGCTGTTTTTT
.	TRBV5-6	TRBJ2-3	.	CASSLLRGGNADTQYF	TGTGCCAGCAGCTTGTTACGTGGGGGGAACGCGGATACGCAGTATTTT
.	TRBV2	TRBJ2-1	TRBD2	CASQTSASWGEQFF	TGTGCCAGCCAGACTAGCGCTTCGTGGGGTGAGCAGTTCTTC
.	TRBV9	TRBJ2-7	TRBD1	CASSVGGQGFHEQYF	TGTGCCAGCAGCGTTGGAGGACAGGGATTCCACGAGCAGTACTTC
.	TRBV29-1	TRBJ2-7	TRBD1	CSSRDRQSYEQYF	TGCAGCTCCCGGGACAGACAATCCTACGAGCAGTACTTC
.	TRBV19	TRBJ2-2	.	CATKRQGLGELFF	TGTGCCACCAAGCGGCAGGGGCTAGGGGAGCTGTTTTTT
.	TRBV5-1	TRBJ2-7	TRBD2	CASSLTSGIYEQYF	TGCGCCAGCAGCTTAACTAGCGGGATTTACGAGCAGTACTTC
.	TRBV7-9	TRBJ2-5	.	CASSSQTGVLETQYF	TGTGCCAGCAGCTCCCAGACAGGTGTGTTGGAGACCCAGTACTTC
.	TRBV9	TRBJ2-1	.	CASSVGSVVHNEQFF	TGTGCCAGCAGCGTAGGTTCAGTTGTCCACAATGAGCAGTTCTTC
.	TRBV5-1	TRBJ1-1	.	CASSLPGGNTEAFF	TGCGCCAGCAGCTTGCCTGGAGGGAACACTGAAGCTTTCTTT
.	TRBV18	TRBJ2-3	.	CASSPPFRGSTDTQYF	TGTGCCAGCTCACCACCGTTCAGGGGTAGCACAGATACGCAGTATTTT
few	TRBV11-2	TRBJ1-6	.	CASSLWGPDGSPLHF	TGTGCCAGCAGCTTATGGGGGCCTGATGGTTCACCCCTCCACTTT
.	TRBV11-2	TRBJ1-2	.	CASSLDPGYGYTF	TGTGCCAGCAGCTTAGACCCAGGCTATGGCTACACCTTC
.	TRBV5-1	TRBJ2-3	TRBD2	CASSVTSASTDTQYF	TGCGCCAGCAGCGTGACTAGCGCTAGCACAGATACGCAGTATTTT
.	TRBV7-6	TRBJ2-5	.	CASRGGGAGETQYF	TGTGCCAGCAGGGGAGGGGGGGCCGGAGAGACCCAGTACTTC
.	TRBV18	TRBJ2-3	TRBD2	CASSPASGRTDTQYF	TGTGCCAGCTCACCGGCTAGCGGGAGGACAGATACGCAGTATTTT
.	TRBV5-1	TRBJ2-6	TRBD1	CASSPGWDSFSGANVLTF	TGCGCCAGCAGCCCAGGATGGGACAGCTTCTCTGGGGCCAACGTCCTGACTTTC
.	TRBV7-2	TRBJ2-1	.	CASTSGWRTYNEQFF	TGTGCCAGCACCTCCGGGTGGAGAACTTACAATGAGCAGTTCTTC
.	TRBV9	TRBJ2-2	TRBD1	CASSVGQGAPTGELFF	TGTGCCAGCAGCGTAGGACAGGGGGCACCCACCGGGGAGCTGTTTTTT
.	TRBV5-6	TRBJ1-3	.	CASSFYRVGGNTIYF	TGTGCCAGCAGCTTCTACAGGGTGGGCGGAAACACCATATATTTT
.	TRBV5-1	TRBJ2-7	TRBD1	CASSWQGQGEDEQYF	TGCGCCAGCAGCTGGCAGGGACAGGGAGAAGACGAGCAGTACTTC
.	TRBV5-1	TRBJ2-5	.	CASSSPVETQYF	TGCGCCAGCAGCTCGCCGGTGGAGACCCAGTACTTC
.	TRBV4-1	TRBJ2-2	TRBD2	CASSPRDYDTGELFF	TGCGCCAGCAGCCCTAGGGACTACGACACCGGGGAGCTGTTTTTT
.	TRBV28	TRBJ2-2	.	CASTLAADRLNTGELFF	TGTGCCAGCACACTAGCCGCGGACAGGCTGAACACCGGGGAGCTGTTTTTT
.	TRBV5-1	TRBJ2-1	TRBD2	CASSFLAGGQGNEQFF	TGCGCCAGCAGCTTCTTAGCGGGAGGGCAGGGCAATGAGCAGTTCTTC
.	TRBV6-4	TRBJ2-1	TRBD2	CASSGIAGYEQFF	TGTGCCAGCAGTGGGATAGCGGGATATGAGCAGTTCTTC
.	TRBV29-1	TRBJ2-7	TRBD1	CSVSDRDYEQYF	TGCAGCGTATCAGACAGGGACTACGAGCAGTACTTC
.	TRBV7-8	TRBJ2-7	.	CASRPDRRTYEQYF	TGTGCCAGCAGGCCCGACAGGAGGACCTACGAGCAGTACTTC
.	TRBV6-6	TRBJ1-4	TRBD1	CASRLRSQGAGEKLFF	TGTGCCAGCAGACTACGCTCACAGGGGGCAGGTGAAAAACTGTTTTTT
.	TRBV6-5	TRBJ2-2	.	CASSYRGTGELFF	TGTGCCAGCAGTTACAGGGGGACCGGGGAGCTGTTTTTT
.	TRBV10-3	TRBJ1-2	.	CAISEDRRYGYTF	TGTGCCATCAGTGAAGACAGGCGGTATGGCTACACCTTC
.	TRBV6-5	TRBJ2-7	TRBD1	CASSYSRTGGYEQYF	TGTGCCAGCAGTTACTCTAGGACAGGGGGCTACGAGCAGTACTTC
.	TRBV9	TRBJ2-3	TRBD2	CASSVDSSGSTDTQYF	TGTGCCAGCAGCGTCGACTCTAGCGGGAGCACAGATACGCAGTATTTT
.	TRBV9	TRBJ2-1	TRBD2	CASSGGASGGYNEQFF	TGTGCCAGCAGCGGCGGGGCTAGCGGGGGCTACAATGAGCAGTTCTTC
.	TRBV7-9	TRBJ2-1	.	CASSEQDNYNEQFF	TGTGCCAGCAGCGAGCAAGACAACTACAATGAGCAGTTCTTC
once	TRBV30	TRBJ2-5	TRBD2	CAWSGGAAGGETQYF	TGTGCCTGGTCGGGGGGGGCCGCCGGGGGGGAGACCCAGTACTTC
.	TRBV28	TRBJ1-2	TRBD1	CASRETGNYGYTF	TGTGCCAGCAGGGAGACAGGGAACTATGGCTACACCTTC
.	TRBV4-1	TRBJ2-7	.	CASSQHRARSYEQYF	TGCGCCAGCAGCCAACACAGGGCTCGAAGCTACGAGCAGTACTTC
.	TRBV30	TRBJ2-1	.	CAWSRGGDEQFF	TGTGCCTGGAGTCGCGGAGGGGATGAGCAGTTCTTC
.	TRBV6-7	TRBJ2-3	.	CASSYLAGRPSGPTDTQYF	TGTGCCAGCAGTTATTTGGCAGGGAGGCCCAGCGGGCCCACAGATACGCAGTATTTT